This TCR beta chain was profiled in a study of technical replicates of blood from several donors. Method: immunoSEQ multiplex PCR; TCRdb's copy keeps in-frame clones and lacks some. The table includes about 94,000 clones, 95% to 97% detected once. The germline V and J ends were trimmed by 5 bases and 6 bases, with 14 bases remaining between them. The CDR3 runs 13 residues. Germline V CDR1 and CDR2: MDHEN, SYDVKM. The sequenced sample was T cells isolated from PBMCs. This chain uses TRBV28 with TRBJ2-7, with a weak D call TRBD1 (6 bases). The receptor was isolated from a human donor in good health. CDR3 sequence (DNA): TGTGCCAGCAGTCAACAGGGTCCCGGCGAGCAGTACTTC. Amino acids: CASSQQGPGEQYF.